This TCR beta chain was documented in a study of blood T cell repertoires in COVID-19. Study-level information: There were acute and convalescent COVID-19 samples, and they came from the United States, Italy and Spain. Sample material is recorded as cDNA or gDNA derived from T cells, B-cell-depleted T cells, or PBMCs.

In the study's own analysis: By means of reference gene primer amplification, nucleated cell counts were estimated. Generated by immunoSEQ multiplex PCR, the TCRdb table keeps only in-frame clones and is missing some. V and J calls and clone size are those listed in that table; D and trimming were worked out from the DNA. Found here are 94,000 or so clones, more than 65% of them singletons; the top ten hold roughly 25%. The V gene's germline CDR1 is SNHLY and CDR2 FYNNEI. This CDR3 spans 15 amino acids. Trimming cost V 6 bases and J 7 bases; bases outside gene matches: 13. Specimen: peripheral blood. The receptor was isolated from a man aged 60 to 69 with acute or convalescent COVID-19. The rearrangement joins TRBV2 to TRBJ2-5; 8 bases map to TRBD1. The CDR3 DNA reads TGTGCCAGCAGGGAGGACAGGGTAAAAGATTCGACCCAGTACTTC. It yields the protein CASREDRVKDSTQYF.